This T cell receptor beta chain was recorded in a study of glioma-infiltrating T cells. Study outcomes and limitations: Gliomas, especially low-grade, showed above-expected tissue-blood divergence; non-neoplastic patients showed below. CDR3 overlap between tissue and blood was very small.

Germline-derived CDR1 and CDR2 are SGHTA and FQGNSA. CDR3 size: 16 residues. The iRepertoire nested amplicon-rescue multiplex PCR amplified TCR alpha and beta CDR3s from RNA. Input was roughly 95-400 ng of tissue mRNA or PBMC total RNA. TCRdb re-called the multiplex PCR reads through MiXCR, storing one row per CDR3 protein. This sample has about 200,000 distinct CDR3 sequences, with 30% to 40% found just once. To note about this clonotype: As yet, its antigen is unknown. The germline gene is not matched at one end of the junction; a read error may be the cause.

The rearrangement links TRBV7-2 to TRBJ2-3; 8 bases map to TRBD2. Sequenced input: glioma tissue, nonneoplastic brain tissue, or PBMCs (not recorded which). The TCR comes from a human donor with low-grade glioma or glioblastoma, undergoing nonglioma brain surgery, or in good health (not recorded which). The DNA of the CDR3 is TGTGCCAGAAGCTTAGCCGTAACTAGCGGTACAGATACGCAGTATTTT. The encoded protein is CARSLAVTSGTDTQYF. Supplemented by reference TRBV7-2 and TRBJ2-3, the full variable domain reads GAGVSQSPSNKVTEKGKDVELRCDPISGHTALYWYRQSLGQGLEFLIYFQGNSAPDKSGLPSDRFSAERTGGSVSTLTIQRTQQEDSAVYLCARSLAVTSGTDTQYFGPGTRLTVL.